This T cell receptor beta chain was observed in a study of CD8+ T cells in alopecia areata. This clone was counted a few times. RNA was extracted and reverse transcribed into cDNA as the sequencing template. TCRdb's copy holds only in-frame clones and misses some; the assay was immunoSEQ multiplex PCR. Among under 150,000 clones, about half were seen once, and the ten largest hold approximately 0.5%. Treatment defined: oral pan-JAK inhibitor, 5-10 mg twice daily. Here the sequenced sample was CD4+ T cells sorted from blood, taken at week 4, from a patient treated with tofacitinib. The TCR sequence derives from a human donor with alopecia areata.

This CDR3 is CATFRGHPNTEAFF. The CDR3 DNA is TGTGCCACCTTCCGGGGGCATCCGAACACTGAAGCTTTCTTT. The chain couples TRBV6-5 to TRBJ1-1; TRBD1 is a possible D gene (6 bases). CDR1 and CDR2 from the germline V gene are MNHEY and SVGAGI. The V gene lost 10 bases and the J gene lost 1 base, with 16 bases spanning the gap. This CDR3 is 14 amino acids long.